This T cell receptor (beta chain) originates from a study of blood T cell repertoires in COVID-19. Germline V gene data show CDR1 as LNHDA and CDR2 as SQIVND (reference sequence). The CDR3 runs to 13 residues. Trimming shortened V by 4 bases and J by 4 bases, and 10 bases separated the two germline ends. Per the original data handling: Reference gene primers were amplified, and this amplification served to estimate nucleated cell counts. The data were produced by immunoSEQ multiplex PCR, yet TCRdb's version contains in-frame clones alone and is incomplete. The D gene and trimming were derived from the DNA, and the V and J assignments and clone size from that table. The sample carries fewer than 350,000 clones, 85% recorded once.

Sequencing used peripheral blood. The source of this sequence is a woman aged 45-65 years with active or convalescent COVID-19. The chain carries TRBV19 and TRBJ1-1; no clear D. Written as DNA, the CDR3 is TGTGCCAGTAGTAACGGGTTGGGCACTGAAGCTTTCTTT. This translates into CASSNGLGTEAFF.